This TCR beta chain was captured in a study of T cells in Graves' hyperthyroidism and ophthalmopathy. RNA transcripts provided the source from which TCR beta CDR3 regions were amplified. In the first-round RT-PCR of the TCR CDR3, the HTBI primer set was used. TCRdb analysed the multiplex PCR reads with MiXCR anew, one entry per CDR3 protein. The sample holds about 350,000 distinct CDR3 sequences, about 14% seen once. Points on this clonotype: Its antigen remains unknown.

Germline V gene sequence: CDR1 DFQATT, CDR2 SNEGSKA (reference sequence). This CDR3 is 16 amino acids long. The V and J ends lost 4 bases and 3 bases, in that order; junction bases with no gene match: 8. Hyperthyroidism, newly diagnosed and lasting under 2 months, affected patients aged 18 to 65. Uncontrolled infection, other autoimmune disease, pregnancy and lactation each barred patients from inclusion. The PBMCs were sourced from fresh peripheral blood (around 9.3 ml). The study's findings and limits: By a 13 V-J model, ophthalmopathy was set apart from stable hyperthyroidism.

This sequence was found in a woman in her twenties or thirties with Graves' hyperthyroidism. The chain has TRBV20-1 and TRBJ2-1, with 11 bases aligning to TRBD2. The sample consisted of blood. The CDR3 is CSATKLAGVDYNEQFF. Written as DNA, the CDR3 is TGCAGTGCTACGAAACTAGCGGGAGTTGACTACAATGAGCAGTTCTTC.